This TCR beta chain emerged from a study of blood T cell repertoires in COVID-19. On the study more broadly: Sample material is recorded as cDNA or gDNA derived from T cells, B-cell-depleted T cells, or PBMCs.

Original handling: Estimates of nucleated cell counts were drawn from the amplification of reference gene primers. Sequencing was performed with immunoSEQ multiplex PCR; in TCRdb, only in-frame clones are kept and a portion is missing. Clone size and the V and J calls come from that table; the DNA yielded D and trimming. This sample has around 500,000 clones, with 80% to 90% found just once. Trimming shortened V by 5 bases and J by 2 bases, and 9 bases separated the two germline ends. There are 13 residues in the CDR3. Sequencing was done on a sample of peripheral blood. The source is a human donor in a cohort sampled during active COVID-19. The V and J genes are TRBV12-3 or TRBV12-4 and TRBJ1-2; no definite D call. CDR3 bases: TGTGCCAGCAGTATACAGCTAAACTATGGCTACACCTTC. This codes for CASSIQLNYGYTF.